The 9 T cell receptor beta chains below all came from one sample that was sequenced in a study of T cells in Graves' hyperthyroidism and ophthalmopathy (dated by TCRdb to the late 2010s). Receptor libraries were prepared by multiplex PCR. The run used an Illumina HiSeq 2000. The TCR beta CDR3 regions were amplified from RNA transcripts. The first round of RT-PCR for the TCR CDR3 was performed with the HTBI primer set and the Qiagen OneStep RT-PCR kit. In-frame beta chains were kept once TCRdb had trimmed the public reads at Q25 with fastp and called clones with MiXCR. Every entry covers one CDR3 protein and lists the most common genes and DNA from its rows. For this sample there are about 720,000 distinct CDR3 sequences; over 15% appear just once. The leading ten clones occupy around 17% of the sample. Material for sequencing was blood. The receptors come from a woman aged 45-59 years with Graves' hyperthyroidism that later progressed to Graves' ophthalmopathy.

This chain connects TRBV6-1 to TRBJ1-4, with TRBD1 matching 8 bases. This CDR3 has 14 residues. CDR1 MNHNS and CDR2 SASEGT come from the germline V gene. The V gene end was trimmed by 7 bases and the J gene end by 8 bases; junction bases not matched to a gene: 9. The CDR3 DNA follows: TGTGCCAGCAAAAGGACAGGGCGGGTAGAAAAACTGTTTTTT. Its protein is CASKRTGRVEKLFF.

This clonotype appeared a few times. CDR3 coding DNA: TGTGCCAGCAGTTACGTAGGGGGCTCCTTCTCTGGAAACACCATATATTTT. It yields the protein CASSYVGGSFSGNTIYF. This chain connects TRBV6-2 or TRBV6-3 to TRBJ1-3; TRBD1 aligns across 7 bases. The trim removed 2 bases at V and 0 bases at J, leaving 7 bases unmatched. CDR1 and CDR2 (germline): MNHEY, SVGEGT. The CDR3 totals 17 residues.

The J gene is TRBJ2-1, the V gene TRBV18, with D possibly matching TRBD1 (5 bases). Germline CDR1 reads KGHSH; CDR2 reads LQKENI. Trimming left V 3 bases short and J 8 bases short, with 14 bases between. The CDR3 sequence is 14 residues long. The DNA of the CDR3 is TGTGCCAGCTCACCCCAGGGAAATTTCTATGAGCAGTTCTTC. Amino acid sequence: CASSPQGNFYEQFF.

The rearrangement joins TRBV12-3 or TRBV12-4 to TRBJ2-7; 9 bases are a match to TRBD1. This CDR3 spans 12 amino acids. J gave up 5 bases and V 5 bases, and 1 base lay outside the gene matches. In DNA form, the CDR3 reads TGTGCCAGCAGTGGGACAGGGCACGAGCAGTACTTC. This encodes CASSGTGHEQYF.

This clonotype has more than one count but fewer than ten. CDR3 protein: CASSDTGTGNYEQYF. As DNA, the CDR3 is TGTGCCAGCAGTGACACCGGGACAGGGAACTACGAGCAGTACTTC. J is TRBJ2-7 and V is TRBV6-1, with 9 nucleotides matching TRBD1. The J segment lost 3 bases and the V segment lost 3 bases, leaving 6 bases of the junction unmatched. The germline V gene has CDR1 MNHNS and CDR2 SASEGT. This CDR3 is 15 amino acids long.

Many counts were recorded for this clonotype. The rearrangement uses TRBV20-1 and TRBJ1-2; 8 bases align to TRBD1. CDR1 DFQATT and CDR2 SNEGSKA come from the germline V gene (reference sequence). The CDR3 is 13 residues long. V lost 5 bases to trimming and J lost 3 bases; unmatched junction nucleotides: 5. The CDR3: CSAQQGVDYGYTF. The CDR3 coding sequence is TGCAGTGCTCAACAGGGGGTCGACTATGGCTACACCTTC.

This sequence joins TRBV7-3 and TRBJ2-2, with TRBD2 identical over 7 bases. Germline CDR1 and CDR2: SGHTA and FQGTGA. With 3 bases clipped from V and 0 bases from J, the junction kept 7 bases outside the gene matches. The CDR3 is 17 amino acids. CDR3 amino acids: CASSFTSELANTGELFF. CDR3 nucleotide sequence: TGTGCCAGCAGCTTCACTAGCGAACTCGCGAACACCGGGGAGCTGTTTTTT.

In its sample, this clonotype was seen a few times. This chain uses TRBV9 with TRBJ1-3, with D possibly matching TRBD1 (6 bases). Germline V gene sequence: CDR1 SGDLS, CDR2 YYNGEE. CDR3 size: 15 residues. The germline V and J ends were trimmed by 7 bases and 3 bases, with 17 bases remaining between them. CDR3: CASGAPGVIGNTIYF. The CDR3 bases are TGTGCCAGCGGCGCCCCAGGGGTTATTGGAAACACCATATATTTT.

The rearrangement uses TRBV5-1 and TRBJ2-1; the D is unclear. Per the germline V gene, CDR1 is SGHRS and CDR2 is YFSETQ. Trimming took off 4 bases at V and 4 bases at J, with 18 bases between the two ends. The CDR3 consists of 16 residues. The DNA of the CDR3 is TGCGCCAGCAGCCCGGACCTTTCCGCGGTATACAATGAGCAGTTCTTC. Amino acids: CASSPDLSAVYNEQFF.